The following is a T cell receptor beta chain sequence with its context. The data were obtained in a study of blood T cell repertoires in COVID-19. Study background: COVID-19 samples from acute and convalescent phases originated in the United States, Italy and Spain. PBMCs, B-cell-depleted T cells, or T cells provided the cDNA or gDNA that made up the material.

Original processing methods: Reference gene primer amplification yielded estimated nucleated cell counts. Assay used: immunoSEQ multiplex PCR; TCRdb lists only in-frame clones, some missing. That table is the source of V, J and clone size, and D and trimming were worked out from the DNA. The sample gives 100,000 or so clones, roughly 87% of which show up once; under 7% is in the top ten. Sequenced: peripheral blood. The receptor was isolated from a woman in her sixties or seventies with acute or convalescent COVID-19.

CDR3 in DNA: TGTGCCAGCAGCTCAAGGACAGGAGGAGAGACCCAGTACTTC. Encoded protein: CASSSRTGGETQYF. The chain couples TRBV11-1 to TRBJ2-5, with 7 bases matching TRBD1. There are 14 residues in the CDR3. The V segment lost 4 bases and the J segment 4 bases; nucleotides outside the gene matches: 6. Germline V gene lookup returns CDR1 SGHAT and CDR2 FQDESV (reference sequence).